Here is one TCR beta chain with its context. Random hexamers were used to reverse transcribe about 0.45 to 1 ug of RNA. The immunoSEQ assay covered 54 Vbeta and 13 Jbeta segments for CDR3. TCRdb re-called the immunoSEQ multiplex PCR reads with MiXCR, one entry per CDR3 protein. This sample yields 85,000 to 120,000 distinct CDR3 sequences, of which roughly 95% are seen a single time; roughly 0.43% belongs to the top ten. These data come from a study of CD8 T cells in Susac syndrome. Study-wide context: Patients with Susac syndrome had blood drawn and were at that point therapy-naive, on corticosteroids, or on intravenous immunoglobulin alone.

Germline V lookup: CDR1 SQVTM, CDR2 ANQGSEA. V was clipped by 7 bases and J by 5 bases, with 11 bases between them. The CDR3 contains 11 residues. Sequencing of TCR beta was performed on blood CD8+ and CD4+ T cells. Purification of the CD8+ and CD4+ T cells relied on negative isolation, and TEMRA cells underwent FACS enrichment. This clonotype was obtained from a human donor with Susac syndrome. The sequencing sample was made of CD8+ T cells from PBMCs. V is TRBV29-1 and J is TRBJ1-2; D uncertain. CDR3 nucleotides: TGCAGCGCCGCGGACGGATATGGCTACACCTTC. Translating it yields CSAADGYGYTF. The full variable domain, in which reference TRBV29-1 and TRBJ1-2 provide the parts outside the CDR3, is SAVISQKPSRDICQRGTSLTIQCQVDSQVTMMFWYRQQPGQSLTLIATANQGSEATYESGFVIDKFPISRPNLTFSTLTVSNMSPEDSSIYLCSAADGYGYTFGSGTRLTVV.